The 19 T cell receptor beta chains listed next were all sequenced from one sample in a study of CD8 T cells in ankylosing spondylitis. TCRdb re-analysed the 5' RACE reads in MiXCR, keeping a single row per CDR3 protein. The profile shows tens of thousands of distinct CDR3 sequences, around 6.4% of them singletons. Sequenced: synovial fluid, either unsorted or a sorted T cell fraction (not recorded which). These receptors all stem from a male donor with ankylosing spondylitis.

The table lists this clonotype with many counts. The chain uses TRBV6-1 and TRBJ1-3; TRBD1 is a possible D gene (6 bases). Germline CDR1 reads MNHNS; CDR2 reads SASEGT. Trimming stripped 6 bases from V and 3 bases from J, with 12 bases between. The CDR3 loop spans 14 amino acids. CDR3: CASSAGAGGNTIYF. The CDR3 bases are TGTGCCAGCAGCGCGGGGGCTGGTGGAAACACCATATATTTT.

This clonotype has at least ten counts. The V call is TRBV10-3, the J call TRBJ2-7, with TRBD2 matching 8 bases. The CDR3 extends over 15 amino acids. Germline V CDR1 and CDR2: ENHRY, SYGVKD. The V segment lost 5 bases and the J segment 3 bases; nucleotides outside the gene matches: 9. The CDR3 region is CAISTLAGGLYEQYF. The CDR3 DNA is TGTGCCATCAGTACGCTGGCGGGAGGCCTCTACGAGCAGTACTTC.

This clonotype was seen only a few times. The chain joins TRBV7-6 to TRBJ2-7; D gene uncertain. CDR1 SGHVS and CDR2 FNYEAQ come from the germline V gene. This CDR3 spans 15 amino acids. V was shortened by 7 bases and J by 5 bases, with 21 bases between the two germline ends. The DNA for the CDR3 is TGTGCCAGCAACAAGGGATATTGGGCGAGGAACGAGCAGTACTTC. Its protein is CASNKGYWARNEQYF.

This chain uses TRBV19 with TRBJ2-7; D possibly corresponds to TRBD2 (6 bases). The CDR3 is made up of 15 amino acids. Trimming shortened V by 4 bases and J by 1 base, and 14 bases separated the two germline ends. Per germline, CDR1 LNHDA and CDR2 SQIVND (reference sequence). In DNA, the CDR3 is TGTGCCAGTAGTAGCCCGGGAGAGGCGTCCTACGAGCAGTACTTC. As protein: CASSSPGEASYEQYF.

This clonotype has a count of ten or more. This chain links TRBV7-2 with TRBJ2-1, with 9 bases that match TRBD1. With 5 bases clipped from V and 7 bases from J, the junction kept 3 bases outside the gene matches. There are 13 residues in the CDR3. Looked up from germline, CDR1 is SGHTA and CDR2 is FQGNSA. The CDR3 sequence: CASSRDRVNEQFF. CDR3 sequence (DNA): TGTGCCAGCAGCCGGGACAGGGTGAATGAGCAGTTCTTC.

This clonotype appeared a few times. The V and J genes are TRBV12-3 or TRBV12-4 and TRBJ1-5; D gene ambiguous. The germline V and J ends were trimmed by 7 bases and 4 bases, with 14 bases remaining between them. CDR3 length equals 14 residues. The CDR3 DNA sequence: TGTGCCAGCACAGGATCGGGGAGGAATCAGCCCCAGCATTTT. Protein product: CASTGSGRNQPQHF.

This clonotype showed up many times. V gene TRBV5-1 combines with J gene TRBJ2-3, with D maybe TRBD2 (5 bases). The CDR3 spans 11 residues. Trimming cost V 4 bases and J 8 bases, with 8 bases left between them. The germline CDR1 and CDR2 sequences are SGHRS and YFSETQ. This chain's CDR3 is CASSTEGTQYF. In DNA form, the CDR3 reads TGCGCCAGCAGCACTGAGGGTACGCAGTATTTT.

In this sample, this clonotype turned up many times. The chain is built from TRBV7-8 and TRBJ2-7; TRBD2 aligns across 10 bases. Trimming at V came to 5 bases and at J to 4 bases, leaving 8 bases not matched to a gene. Germline V gene lookup returns CDR1 SGHVS and CDR2 FQNEAQ. The CDR3 contains 15 residues. CDR3 loop: CASSLMGTSEYEQYF. The CDR3 DNA follows: TGTGCCAGCAGCCTTATGGGGACTAGCGAATACGAGCAGTACTTC.

This clonotype was detected many times. The gene calls are TRBV7-9 and TRBJ1-1; possibly TRBD1 for D (5 bases). In germline, CDR1 is SEHNR, CDR2 FQNEAQ (reference sequence). This CDR3 is 12 amino acids long. Trimming removed 8 bases at V and 0 bases at J, with 7 bases between. The CDR3 region is CASETVNTEAFF. The CDR3 DNA sequence: TGTGCCAGCGAGACAGTGAACACTGAAGCTTTCTTT.

This clonotype was counted at least ten times. V and J are TRBV29-1 and TRBJ1-2; 10 positions agree with TRBD1. The V segment lost 8 bases and the J segment 6 bases; nucleotides outside the gene matches: 9. There are 13 residues in the CDR3. CDR1 SQVTM and CDR2 ANQGSEA come from the germline V gene. The CDR3 reads CSFRTGGVDGYTF. For the CDR3, the DNA is TGCAGCTTTCGGACAGGGGGGGTCGATGGCTACACCTTC.

This clonotype has a count of ten or more. This chain connects TRBV7-9 to TRBJ1-1, with D possibly being TRBD1 (6 bases). The CDR3 spans 14 residues. V lost 8 bases to trimming and J lost 3 bases, with 16 bases between them. Germline CDR1 and CDR2: SEHNR and FQNEAQ (reference sequence). CDR3 bases: TGTGCCAGCTTTAGGGGGGGGTCTGACACTGAAGCTTTCTTT. Translating it yields CASFRGGSDTEAFF.

This clonotype came up many times. The rearrangement uses TRBV18 and TRBJ1-2, with a possible D match to TRBD1 (5 bases). CDR1 and CDR2 from the germline V gene are KGHSH and LQKENI. CDR3 length: 17 amino acids. Trimming pared 6 bases from V and 0 bases from J, leaving 20 bases between. Here the CDR3 reads CASSPRDGRTANYGYTF. In DNA, the CDR3 is TGTGCCAGCTCGCCCCGGGACGGCCGAACGGCTAACTATGGCTACACCTTC.

The chain has TRBV19 and TRBJ2-1; unclear D gene. V was pared by 3 bases and J by 9 bases, with 9 bases between. Germline loops: CDR1 LNHDA, CDR2 SQIVND (reference sequence). This CDR3 is built from 12 residues. The CDR3 region is CASSINLGEQFF. In nucleotides, the CDR3 is TGTGCCAGTAGTATCAATCTGGGTGAGCAGTTCTTC.

At least ten counts were recorded for this clonotype. This chain links TRBV7-2 with TRBJ2-5; TRBD2 matches 10 bases. Germline V gene sequence: CDR1 SGHTA, CDR2 FQGNSA. This CDR3 is 15 amino acids long. The V gene end was trimmed by 2 bases and the J gene end by 5 bases; junction bases not matched to a gene: 5. As DNA, the CDR3 is TGTGCCAGCAGCTTACCCCTAGCGGGAGTGGAGACCCAGTACTTC. This codes for CASSLPLAGVETQYF.

This clonotype was observed many times. The rearrangement links TRBV9 to TRBJ2-1, with 9 bases fitting TRBD2. There are 16 residues in the CDR3. V was clipped by 3 bases and J by 7 bases; unmatched bases: 11. CDR1 is SGDLS and CDR2 is YYNGEE in the germline V gene. The DNA of the CDR3 is TGTGCCAGCAGCGGATACGGGACTAGCTACTCAAATGAGCAGTTCTTC. It codes for CASSGYGTSYSNEQFF.

This clonotype was counted a few times. V is TRBV24-1 and J is TRBJ2-5, with 9 bases matching TRBD2. The ends lost 8 bases at V and 9 bases at J; junction bases unmatched: 3. This CDR3 has 11 residues. The germline CDR1 and CDR2 sequences are KGHDR and SFDVKD. The CDR3 DNA sequence: TGTGCCACCAATAGCGGGAGTTCCCAGTACTTC. This translates into CATNSGSSQYF.

There are many counts of this clonotype. The chain links TRBV9 to TRBJ2-1, with TRBD1 matching over 9 bases. CDR3 length: 14 amino acids. Unmatched junction bases numbered 6, after V lost 7 bases and J lost 4 bases. CDR1 and CDR2 (germline): SGDLS, YYNGEE. CDR3: CASGTGWGYNEQFF. The CDR3 bases are TGTGCCAGCGGGACAGGGTGGGGGTACAATGAGCAGTTCTTC.

This clonotype turned up a few times. The V and J genes are TRBV7-3 and TRBJ2-1, with D hard to call. Germline lookup yields CDR1 SGHTA and CDR2 FQGTGA. The CDR3 is made up of 13 amino acids. V lost 6 bases to trimming and J lost 5 bases, with 11 bases between them. CDR3 coding DNA: TGTGCCAGCAGTATCGATGGGCACAATGAGCAGTTCTTC. Translating gives CASSIDGHNEQFF.

The chain recombines TRBV20-1 with TRBJ2-5; D remains unclear. CDR1 is DFQATT and CDR2 is SNEGSKA in the germline V gene (reference sequence). Trimming removed 3 bases at V and 2 bases at J, with 7 bases between. The CDR3 runs to 12 residues. CDR3: CSASYQQETQYF. The CDR3 nucleotides are TGCAGTGCTAGTTACCAACAAGAGACCCAGTACTTC.